The clone carrying this T cell receptor (beta chain) showed up just once. The data derive from a study of shared T cell receptors in the human thymus. The J segment lost 4 bases and the V segment lost 7 bases, leaving 7 bases of the junction unmatched. This CDR3 region has 14 residues. The germline V gene encodes CDR1 SGHTA and CDR2 FQGNSA. Sequencing was performed with immunoSEQ multiplex PCR; in TCRdb, only in-frame clones are kept and a portion is missing. The sample holds some 700,000 clones, roughly 90% seen once. This sample also appeared in a second study, on human thymus T cells. From that report: The study used thymus tissue resected during corrective heart surgery. Apparent skewing of V and J gene usage characterized both thymic and blood repertoires. Related reports documented highly overlapping thymic repertoires among unrelated individuals.

Sequencing was carried out using thymocytes. This clonotype was obtained from a boy younger than two with a congenital heart defect. The chain joins TRBV7-2 to TRBJ2-1; 7 bases agree with TRBD1. CDR3 bases: TGTGCCAGCAACGAAGGGGGCACATACAATGAGCAGTTCTTC. Its protein is CASNEGGTYNEQFF.